This TCR beta chain was observed in a study of spatial heterogeneity in lung cancer. TCRdb re-called the 5' RACE reads with MiXCR, one entry per CDR3 protein. The sample consists of roughly 120,000 distinct CDR3 sequences, 10% to 15% of them appearing once. Time point given: blood at routine non-recurrence follow-up after resection. Frozen PBMC, nontumor lung or tumor provided whole RNA, which was sequenced unsorted. Here the sequenced sample was PBMCs, taken at follow-up. The receptor's source is a male donor with early-stage non-small cell lung cancer.

The CDR3 loop is CASSKRDGNLAQETQYF. As DNA, the CDR3 is TGTGCCAGCAGCAAGCGGGACGGAAACTTGGCGCAAGAGACCCAGTACTTC. This chain links TRBV21-1 with TRBJ2-5; the D call of TRBD2 is as the table states it, not checked on the DNA. TRBV21-1 is reported as a pseudogene. The length of the CDR3 is 17 residues.